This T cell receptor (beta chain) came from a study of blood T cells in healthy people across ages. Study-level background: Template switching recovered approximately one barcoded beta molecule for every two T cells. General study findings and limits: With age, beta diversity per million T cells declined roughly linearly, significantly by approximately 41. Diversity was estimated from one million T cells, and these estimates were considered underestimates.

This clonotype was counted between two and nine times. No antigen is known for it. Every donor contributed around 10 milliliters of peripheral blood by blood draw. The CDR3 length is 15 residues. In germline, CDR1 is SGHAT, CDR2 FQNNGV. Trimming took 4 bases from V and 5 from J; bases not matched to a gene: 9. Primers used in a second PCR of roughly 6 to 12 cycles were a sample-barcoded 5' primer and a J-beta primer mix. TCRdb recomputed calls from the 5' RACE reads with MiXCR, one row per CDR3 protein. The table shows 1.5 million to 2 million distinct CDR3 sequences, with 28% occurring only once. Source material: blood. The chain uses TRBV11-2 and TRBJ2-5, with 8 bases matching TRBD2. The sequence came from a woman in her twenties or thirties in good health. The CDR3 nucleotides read TGTGCCAGCAGCTCAGGGAGCGGGGGAATGGAGACCCAGTACTTC. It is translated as CASSSGSGGMETQYF.